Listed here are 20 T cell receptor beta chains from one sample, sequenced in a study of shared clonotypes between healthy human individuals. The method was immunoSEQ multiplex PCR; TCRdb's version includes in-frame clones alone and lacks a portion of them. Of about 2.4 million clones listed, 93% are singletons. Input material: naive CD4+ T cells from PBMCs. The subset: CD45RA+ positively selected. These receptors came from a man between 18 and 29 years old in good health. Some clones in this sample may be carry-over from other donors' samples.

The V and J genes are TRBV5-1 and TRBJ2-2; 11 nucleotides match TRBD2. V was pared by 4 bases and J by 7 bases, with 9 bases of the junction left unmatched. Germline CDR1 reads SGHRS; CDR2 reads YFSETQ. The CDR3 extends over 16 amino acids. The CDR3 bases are TGCGCCAGCAGCGGTACTAGCGGGAGCGCCGGCGGGGAGCTGTTTTTT. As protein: CASSGTSGSAGGELFF.

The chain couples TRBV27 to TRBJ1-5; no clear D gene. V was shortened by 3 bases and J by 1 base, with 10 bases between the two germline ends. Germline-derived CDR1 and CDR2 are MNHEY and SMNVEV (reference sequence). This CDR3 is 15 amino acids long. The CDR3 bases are TGTGCCAGCAGTTTGTTAGGAATGAGCAATCAGCCCCAGCATTTT. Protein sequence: CASSLLGMSNQPQHF.

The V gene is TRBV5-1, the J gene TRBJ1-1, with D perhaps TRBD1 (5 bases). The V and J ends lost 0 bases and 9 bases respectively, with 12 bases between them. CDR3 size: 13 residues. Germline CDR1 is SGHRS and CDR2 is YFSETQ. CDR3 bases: TGCGCCAGCAGCTTGGGCAGGGCCGCTCAAGCTTTCTTT. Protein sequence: CASSLGRAAQAFF.

The DNA of the CDR3 is TGTGCCAGCAGCTCTCCAGACGGGGAGCTGTTTTTT. This sequence encodes CASSSPDGELFF. V usage is TRBV7-3 and J usage is TRBJ2-2, with D hard to call. V lost 4 bases and J 7 bases, leaving 7 bases between the germline ends. Germline CDR1 is SGHTA and CDR2 is FQGTGA. This CDR3 has 12 residues.

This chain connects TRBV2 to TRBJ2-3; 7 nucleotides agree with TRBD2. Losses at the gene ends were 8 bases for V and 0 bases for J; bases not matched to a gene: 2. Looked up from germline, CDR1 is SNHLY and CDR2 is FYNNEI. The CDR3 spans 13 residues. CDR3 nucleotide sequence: TGTGCCAGCGCGGGAGAGAGCACAGATACGCAGTATTTT. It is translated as CASAGESTDTQYF.

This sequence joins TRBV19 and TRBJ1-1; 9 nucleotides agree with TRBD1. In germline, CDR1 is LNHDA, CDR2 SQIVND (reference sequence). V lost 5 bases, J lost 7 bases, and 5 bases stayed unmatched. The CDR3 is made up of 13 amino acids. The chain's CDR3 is CASSPRTGVEAFF. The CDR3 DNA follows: TGTGCCAGTAGTCCTCGGACAGGGGTTGAAGCTTTCTTT.

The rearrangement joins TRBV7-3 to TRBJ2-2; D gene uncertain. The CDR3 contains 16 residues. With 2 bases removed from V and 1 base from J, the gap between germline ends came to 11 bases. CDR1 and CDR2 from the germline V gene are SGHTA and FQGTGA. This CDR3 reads CASSLRPSGNTGELFF. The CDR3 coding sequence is TGTGCCAGCAGCTTACGCCCCAGTGGGAACACCGGGGAGCTGTTTTTT.

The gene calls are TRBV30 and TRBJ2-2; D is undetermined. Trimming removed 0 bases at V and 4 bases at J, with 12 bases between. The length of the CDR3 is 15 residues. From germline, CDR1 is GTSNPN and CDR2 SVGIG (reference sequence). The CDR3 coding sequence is TGTGCCTGGAGTGTGTTGGATCGGGCCACCGGGGAGCTGTTTTTT. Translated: CAWSVLDRATGELFF.

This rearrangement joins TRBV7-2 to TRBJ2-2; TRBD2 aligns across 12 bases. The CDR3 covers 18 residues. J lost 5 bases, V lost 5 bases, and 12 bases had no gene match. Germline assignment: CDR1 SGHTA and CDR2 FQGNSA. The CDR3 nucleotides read TGTGCCAGCAGCCAAGGCAGACTAGCGGGAGTAGATACCGGGGAGCTGTTTTTT. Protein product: CASSQGRLAGVDTGELFF.

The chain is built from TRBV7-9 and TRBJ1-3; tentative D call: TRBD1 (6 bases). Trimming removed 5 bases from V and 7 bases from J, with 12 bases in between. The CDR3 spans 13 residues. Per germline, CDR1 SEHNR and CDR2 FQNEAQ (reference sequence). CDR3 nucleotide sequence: TGTGCCAGCAGCCCAGGACAGCTGAACACCATATATTTT. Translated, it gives CASSPGQLNTIYF.

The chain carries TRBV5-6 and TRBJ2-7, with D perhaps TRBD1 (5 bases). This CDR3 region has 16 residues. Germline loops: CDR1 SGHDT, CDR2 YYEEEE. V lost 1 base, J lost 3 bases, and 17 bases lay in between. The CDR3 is CASSLQQVAGLYEQYF. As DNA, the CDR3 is TGTGCCAGCAGCTTGCAACAGGTTGCCGGCCTCTACGAGCAGTACTTC.

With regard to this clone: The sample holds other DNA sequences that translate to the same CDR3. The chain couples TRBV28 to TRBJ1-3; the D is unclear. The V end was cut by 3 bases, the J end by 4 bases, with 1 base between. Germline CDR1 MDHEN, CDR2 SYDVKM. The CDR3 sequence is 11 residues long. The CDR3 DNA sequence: TGTGCCAGCAGTTTCGGAAACACCATATATTTT. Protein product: CASSFGNTIYF.

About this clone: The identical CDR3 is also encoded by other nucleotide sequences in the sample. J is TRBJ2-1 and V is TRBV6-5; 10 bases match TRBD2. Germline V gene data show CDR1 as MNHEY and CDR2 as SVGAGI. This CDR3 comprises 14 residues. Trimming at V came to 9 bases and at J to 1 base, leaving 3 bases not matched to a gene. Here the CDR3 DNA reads TGTGCCAGTTCTAGCGGGGGATCCTACAATGAGCAGTTCTTC. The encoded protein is CASSSGGSYNEQFF.

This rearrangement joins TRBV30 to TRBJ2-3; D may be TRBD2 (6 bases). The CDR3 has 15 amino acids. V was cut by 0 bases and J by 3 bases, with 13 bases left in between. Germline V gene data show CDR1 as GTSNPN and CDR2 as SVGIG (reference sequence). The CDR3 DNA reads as TGTGCCTGGAGTGTGGGACTCTCACAAACAGATACGCAGTATTTT. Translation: CAWSVGLSQTDTQYF. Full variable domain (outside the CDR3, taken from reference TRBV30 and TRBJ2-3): SQTIHQWPATLVQPVGSPLSLECTVEGTSNPNLYWYRQAAGRGLQLLFYSVGIGQISSEVPQNLSASRPQDRQFILSSKKLLLSDSGFYLCAWSVGLSQTDTQYFGPGTRLTVL.

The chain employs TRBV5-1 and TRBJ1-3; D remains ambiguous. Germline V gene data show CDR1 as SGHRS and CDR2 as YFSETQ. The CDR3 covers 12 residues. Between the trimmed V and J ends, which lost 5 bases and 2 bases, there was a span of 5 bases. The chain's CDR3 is CASRETGNTIYF. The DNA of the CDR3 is TGCGCCAGCAGGGAGACTGGAAACACCATATATTTT.

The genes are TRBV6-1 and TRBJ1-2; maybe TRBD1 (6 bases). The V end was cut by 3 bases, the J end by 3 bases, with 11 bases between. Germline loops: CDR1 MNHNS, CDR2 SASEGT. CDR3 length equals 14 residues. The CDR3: CASSDGGAYYGYTF. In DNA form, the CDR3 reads TGTGCCAGCAGTGATGGGGGGGCTTACTATGGCTACACCTTC.

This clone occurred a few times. Here the CDR3 DNA reads TGTGCCAGCAGGGATAAGGGACAGAACTATGGCTACACCTTC. It yields the protein CASRDKGQNYGYTF. This sequence joins TRBV2 and TRBJ1-2, with 7 positions matching TRBD1. From germline, CDR1 is SNHLY and CDR2 FYNNEI. The CDR3 sequence is 14 residues long. V shed 6 bases and J 2 bases; nucleotides not matched to a gene: 6.

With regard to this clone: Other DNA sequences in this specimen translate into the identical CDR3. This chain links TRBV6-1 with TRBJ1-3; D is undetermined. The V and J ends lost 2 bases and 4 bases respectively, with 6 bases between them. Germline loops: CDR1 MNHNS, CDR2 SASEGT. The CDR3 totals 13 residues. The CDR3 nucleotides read TGTGCCAGCAGTGAATCCCTCGGAAACACCATATATTTT. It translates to CASSESLGNTIYF.

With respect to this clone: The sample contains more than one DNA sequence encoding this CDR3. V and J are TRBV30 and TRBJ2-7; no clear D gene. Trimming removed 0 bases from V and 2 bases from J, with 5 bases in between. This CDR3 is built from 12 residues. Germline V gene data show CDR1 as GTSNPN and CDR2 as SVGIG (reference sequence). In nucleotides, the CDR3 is TGTGCCTGGAGTGTCTCAGCCTACGAGCAGTACTTC. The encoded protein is CAWSVSAYEQYF.

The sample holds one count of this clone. This chain's CDR3 is CASLPIGTYTGELFF. CDR3 DNA: TGTGCCAGTCTTCCCATCGGGACTTACACCGGGGAGCTGTTTTTT. The genes are TRBV11-2 and TRBJ2-2, with a possible D match to TRBD2 (6 bases). The length of the CDR3 is 15 residues. V was trimmed by 9 bases and J by 3 bases, leaving 17 bases between them. The germline V gene encodes CDR1 SGHAT and CDR2 FQNNGV.